This T cell receptor beta chain was retrieved from a study of cytomegalovirus exposure and HLA in healthy donors. Study-wide background: Previous work identified 120 million or so unique TCR beta sequences from around 200 million T cells.

Primers: 60 Vbeta forward and 13 Jbeta reverse. Sequenced by immunoSEQ multiplex PCR; TCRdb stores in-frame clones only, minus some. Among fewer than 250,000 clones listed, 80% were seen once. Study-wide results and caveats: Presence/absence analyses took donor sequencing depth as roughly uniform. Accurate prediction of most subjects' HLA-A and HLA-B alleles from TCR beta sequences was reported. Follow-up analysis found HLA locus-dependent TCR association rates, highest for DRB1 and lowest for HLA-C.

Only a few counts were recorded for this clone. Antigen unknown. Sequencing was performed on PBMCs. This clonotype originated in a woman between 35 and 50 years old in good health and CMV-seronegative.

CDR3 loop: CASSAFSGDSGNTIYF. In nucleotides, the CDR3 is TGTGCCAGCTCAGCTTTTTCAGGGGACTCTGGAAACACCATATATTTT. The chain links TRBV18 to TRBJ1-3; a weak D match, TRBD1 (6 bases). This CDR3 is 16 amino acids long. Germline V gene sequence: CDR1 KGHSH, CDR2 LQKENI. Trimming left V 5 bases short and J 0 bases short, with 14 bases between.